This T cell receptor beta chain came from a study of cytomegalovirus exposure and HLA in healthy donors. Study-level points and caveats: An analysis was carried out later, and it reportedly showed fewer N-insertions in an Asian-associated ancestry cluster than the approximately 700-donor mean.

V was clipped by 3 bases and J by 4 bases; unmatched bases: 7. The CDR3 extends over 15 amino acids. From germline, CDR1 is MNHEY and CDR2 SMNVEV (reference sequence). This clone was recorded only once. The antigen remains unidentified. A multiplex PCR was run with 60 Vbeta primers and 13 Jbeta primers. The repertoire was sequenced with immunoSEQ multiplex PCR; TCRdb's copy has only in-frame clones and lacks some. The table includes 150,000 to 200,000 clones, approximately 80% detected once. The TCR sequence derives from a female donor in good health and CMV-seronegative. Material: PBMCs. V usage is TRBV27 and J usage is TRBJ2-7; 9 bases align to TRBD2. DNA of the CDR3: TGTGCCAGCAGTTTCTCGGCTAGCGGGGATTACGAGCAGTACTTC. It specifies CASSFSASGDYEQYF.